This paragraph reports one TCR beta chain. Its cognate antigen has yet to be identified. No base qualities exist here, and no much larger clone lies one base off it. V trim: 4 bases; J trim: 0 bases; unmatched bases: 18. Taken from cysteine to phenylalanine, the CDR3 has 20 residues. CDR3 DNA only is kept here, 60 bases in frame from base 1. From the germline V gene, CDR1 is MDHEN and CDR2 is SYDVKM. The data originate from a study of T cell responses to AZD1222 COVID-19 vaccine (dated by TCRdb to about 2021). Regarding the complete study: AZD1222 recipients with second doses at about 4 weeks or about 12 weeks were pooled, because spike-specific TCR depth and breadth did not differ between schedules. A total of under 250 trial participants underwent TCR sequencing, of whom some 200 had received two doses of AZD1222 and approximately 26 had received two doses of the MenACWY control vaccine. Trial participants were enrolled into age subgroups of 18-55, 56-69 and 70-plus years, which contained around 150, 28 and 57 TCR-sequenced participants, respectively. Overall study outcomes, separate from this receptor: Participants were mostly white British, with more females than males. The authors suggested clonal diversity may have been underestimated. Because no day 14 peak-response samples were available, the repertoires could be characterized only after the peak T cell response. After two AZD1222 doses, spike-specific TCR breadth and depth were significantly higher than at day 0 and than in MenACWY recipients. The vaccine-associated CD4 TCRs covered the entire spike protein, and the dominant responses fell in regions 160-218 and 743-854. Epitopes outside the regions mutated in the B.1.351 and B.1.1.7 variants were reportedly recognized by nearly half of the unique spike-specific TCRs. The 56-69-year group was small, and its depth increase did not reach significance, likely because of low power. Conclusions about previously exposed vaccinees are limited because only five to seven AZD1222 recipients were SARS-CoV-2 seropositive at baseline.

The CDR3 regions of human TCRbeta chains were analyzed by immunosequencing. Concerning the study's data processing: Repertoire TCRs were checked for matches against a reference library of SARS-CoV-2-specific TCRs that had been generated using the MIRA antigen-specificity platform. Breadth was defined as the fraction of unique TCRs that were SARS-CoV-2-associated, and depth was defined as the fraction of total T cells that were SARS-CoV-2-associated. Using the MIRA data, every spike-specific TCR was mapped to the spike region that the TCR reacted to and assigned to either a CD4 or a CD8 class. Log10-transformed breadth and depth values were compared by one-way ANOVA with Sidak's multiple comparisons tests. TCRdb mirrors the immuneACCESS table, restricted to in-frame sequences. Some clones are absent from its copies; in checked studies, under half trace to an unresolved V gene, and the reason for the others is unknown. That table furnishes V, J and clone size, whereas the DNA furnished D and trimming. This sample is represented by some 150,000 clones; 85% to 95% of them were singletons. The ten largest clones take up about 3% of the sample.

The time point label here, explained by the study, means: baseline before first vaccination. The vaccinee samples were drawn from two UK trials, COV001 and COV002, one of which was a single-blind randomized controlled phase 2/3 trial testing AZD1222 (ChAdOx1 nCoV-19) in healthy adults. For TCRbeta chain sequencing, PBMC samples from trial participants were taken at day 0 and at day 28 after the second dose. This receptor chain uses TRBV28 and TRBJ1-1; 9 bases in between match TRBD1. This receptor was obtained from an adult in good health. Sequences were derived from peripheral blood, sampled on day 0 of AZD1222 vaccination. CDR3 loop: CASSSPGQGVGLALNTEAFF. The nucleotide sequence reads as follows: TGTGCCAGCAGTTCCCCGGGACAGGGCGTGGGTCTGGCCCTGAACACTGAAGCTTTCTTT.